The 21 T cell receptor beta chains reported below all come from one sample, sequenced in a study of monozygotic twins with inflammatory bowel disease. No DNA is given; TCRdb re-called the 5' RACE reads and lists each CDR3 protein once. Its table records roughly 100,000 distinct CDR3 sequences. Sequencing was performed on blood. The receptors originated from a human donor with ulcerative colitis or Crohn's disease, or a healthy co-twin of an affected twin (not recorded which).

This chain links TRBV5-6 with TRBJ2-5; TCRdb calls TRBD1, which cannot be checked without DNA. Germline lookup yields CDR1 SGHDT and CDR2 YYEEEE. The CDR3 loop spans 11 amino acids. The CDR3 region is CASSLGTGSLF. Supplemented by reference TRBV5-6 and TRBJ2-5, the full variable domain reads DAGVTQSPTHLIKTRGQQVTLRCSPKSGHDTVSWYQQALGQGPQFIFQYYEEEERQRGNFPDRFSGHQFPNYSSELNVNALLLGDSALYLCASSLGTGSLFGPGTRLLVL.

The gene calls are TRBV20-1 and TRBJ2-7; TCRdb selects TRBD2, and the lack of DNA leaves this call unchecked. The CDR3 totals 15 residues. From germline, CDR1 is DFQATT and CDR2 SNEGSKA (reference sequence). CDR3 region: CSARPRLALSGEQYF.

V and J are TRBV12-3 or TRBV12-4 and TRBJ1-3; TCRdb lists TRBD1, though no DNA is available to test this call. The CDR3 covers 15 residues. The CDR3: CASRKAGAAGNTIYF.

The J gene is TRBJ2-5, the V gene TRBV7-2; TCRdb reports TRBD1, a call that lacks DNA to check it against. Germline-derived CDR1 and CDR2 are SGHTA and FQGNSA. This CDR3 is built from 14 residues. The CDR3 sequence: CASSKQGAGETQYF.

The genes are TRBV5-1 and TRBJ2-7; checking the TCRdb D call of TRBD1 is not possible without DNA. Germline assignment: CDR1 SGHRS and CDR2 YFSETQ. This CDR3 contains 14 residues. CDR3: CASSSLSGRYEQYF.

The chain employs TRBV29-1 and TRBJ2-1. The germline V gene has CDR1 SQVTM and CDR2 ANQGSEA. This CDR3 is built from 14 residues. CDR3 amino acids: CSVIGGSSYNEQFF.

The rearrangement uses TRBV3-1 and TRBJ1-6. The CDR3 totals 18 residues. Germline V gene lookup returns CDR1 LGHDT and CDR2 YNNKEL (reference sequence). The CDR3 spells CASSQGQPGTSFNSPLHF.

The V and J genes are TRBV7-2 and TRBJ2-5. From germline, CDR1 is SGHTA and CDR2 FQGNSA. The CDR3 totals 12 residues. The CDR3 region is CASSPQKETQYF.

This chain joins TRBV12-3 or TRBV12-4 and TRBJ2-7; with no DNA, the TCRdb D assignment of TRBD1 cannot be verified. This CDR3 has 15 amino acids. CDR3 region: CASRLTGVKSYEQYF.

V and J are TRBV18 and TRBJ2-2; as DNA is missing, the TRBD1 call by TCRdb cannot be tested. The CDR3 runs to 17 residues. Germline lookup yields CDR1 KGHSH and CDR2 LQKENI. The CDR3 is CASSQRTGHANTGELFF.

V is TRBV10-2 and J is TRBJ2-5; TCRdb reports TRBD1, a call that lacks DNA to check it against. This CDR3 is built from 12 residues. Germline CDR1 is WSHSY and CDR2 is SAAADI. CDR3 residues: CASSEPQGTQYF.

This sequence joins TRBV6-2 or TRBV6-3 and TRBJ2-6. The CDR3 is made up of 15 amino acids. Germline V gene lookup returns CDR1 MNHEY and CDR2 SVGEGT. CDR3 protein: CASSYSRVTANVLTF.

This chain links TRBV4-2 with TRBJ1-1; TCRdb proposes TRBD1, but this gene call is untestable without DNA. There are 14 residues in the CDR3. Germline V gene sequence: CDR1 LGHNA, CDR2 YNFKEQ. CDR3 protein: CASSQEGGNTEAFF.

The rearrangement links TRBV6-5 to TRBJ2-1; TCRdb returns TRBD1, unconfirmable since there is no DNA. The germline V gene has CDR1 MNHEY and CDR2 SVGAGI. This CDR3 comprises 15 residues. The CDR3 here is CASSYLGQLGNEQFF.

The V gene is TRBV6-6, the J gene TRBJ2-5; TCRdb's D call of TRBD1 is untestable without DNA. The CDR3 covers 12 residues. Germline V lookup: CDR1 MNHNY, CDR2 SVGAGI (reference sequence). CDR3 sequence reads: CASSSGDETQYF.

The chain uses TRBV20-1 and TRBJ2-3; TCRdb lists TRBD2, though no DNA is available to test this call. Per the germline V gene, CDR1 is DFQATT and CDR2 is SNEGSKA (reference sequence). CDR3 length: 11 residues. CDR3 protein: CSAILGHTQYF.

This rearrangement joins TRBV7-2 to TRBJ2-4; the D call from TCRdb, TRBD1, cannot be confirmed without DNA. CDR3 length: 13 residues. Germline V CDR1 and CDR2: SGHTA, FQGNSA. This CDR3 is CASSRRTENIQYF.

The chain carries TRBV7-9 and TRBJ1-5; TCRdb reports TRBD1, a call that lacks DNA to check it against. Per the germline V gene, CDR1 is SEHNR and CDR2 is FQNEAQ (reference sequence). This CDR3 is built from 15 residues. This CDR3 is CASSFGTGGAQPQHF.

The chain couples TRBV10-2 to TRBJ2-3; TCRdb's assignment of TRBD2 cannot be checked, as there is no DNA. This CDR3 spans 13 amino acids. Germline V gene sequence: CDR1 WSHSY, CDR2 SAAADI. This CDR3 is CASRARGTATQYF.

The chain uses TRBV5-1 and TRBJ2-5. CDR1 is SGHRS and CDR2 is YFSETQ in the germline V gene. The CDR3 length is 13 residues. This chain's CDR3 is CASSLGIQETQYF.

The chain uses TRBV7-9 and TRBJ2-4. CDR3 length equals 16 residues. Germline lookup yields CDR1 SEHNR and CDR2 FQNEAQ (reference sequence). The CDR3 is CASSLRLAEPKNIQYF.